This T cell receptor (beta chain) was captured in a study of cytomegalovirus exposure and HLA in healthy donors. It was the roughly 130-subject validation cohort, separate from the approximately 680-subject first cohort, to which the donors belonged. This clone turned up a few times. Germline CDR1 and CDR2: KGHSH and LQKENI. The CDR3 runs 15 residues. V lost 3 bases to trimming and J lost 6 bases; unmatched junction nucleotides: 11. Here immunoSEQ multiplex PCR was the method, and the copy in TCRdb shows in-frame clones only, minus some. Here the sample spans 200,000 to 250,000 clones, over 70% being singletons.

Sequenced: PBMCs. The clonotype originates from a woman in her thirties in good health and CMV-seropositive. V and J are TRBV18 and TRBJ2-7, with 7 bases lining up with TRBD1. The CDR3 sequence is CASSPSLDRVIEQYF. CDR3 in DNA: TGTGCCAGCTCACCCTCCCTAGACAGGGTTATCGAGCAGTACTTC.